One sample yielded the 32 T cell receptor beta chains listed below, sequenced in a study of Ad26.COV2.S vaccination and SARS-CoV-2 variants. Noted treatment: 19 received Ad26.COV2.S at low or high dose, single or two shots; five or six received placebo; per-sample allocation not given. Following the first vaccine or placebo injection, samples were taken on day 63. The table came from immunoSEQ multiplex PCR; TCRdb's copy has only in-frame clones and leaves some out. The table records around 450,000 clones, about nine tenths of them present only once. This sample comprised peripheral blood, obtained in a trial of Ad26.COV2.S vaccine versus placebo. Receptors were obtained from a person between 18 and 65 years old who received the Ad26.COV2.S COVID-19 vaccine or a placebo.

The sample holds one count of this clone. The chain is built from TRBV2 and TRBJ1-1; D ambiguous. The V and J ends lost 0 bases and 7 bases respectively, with 6 bases between them. CDR3 size: 12 residues. Germline-derived CDR1 and CDR2 are SNHLY and FYNNEI. DNA of the CDR3: TGTGCCAGCAGTGAAGCGGAAAATGAAGCTTTCTTT. Translating gives CASSEAENEAFF.

V usage is TRBV27 and J usage is TRBJ2-1, with TRBD2 matching over 12 bases. The CDR3 length is 16 residues. CDR1 MNHEY and CDR2 SMNVEV come from the germline V gene (reference sequence). The V segment lost 6 bases and the J segment 7 bases; nucleotides outside the gene matches: 10. For the CDR3, the DNA is TGTGCCAGCAGAGGCTTGACTAGCGGGAGTATAAATGAGCAGTTCTTC. Translated: CASRGLTSGSINEQFF.

This clone was seen a handful of times. The rearrangement uses TRBV7-3 and TRBJ2-1, with D possibly being TRBD2 (7 bases). Between the trimmed V and J ends, which lost 4 bases and 0 bases, there was a span of 13 bases. Per germline, CDR1 SGHTA and CDR2 FQGTGA. CDR3 length: 16 amino acids. CDR3: CASSSGGGSSYNEQFF. CDR3 DNA: TGTGCCAGCAGCTCCGGGGGCGGGAGCTCCTACAATGAGCAGTTCTTC.

The chain is built from TRBV9 and TRBJ2-7, with TRBD2 identical over 11 bases. CDR1 and CDR2 from the germline V gene are SGDLS and YYNGEE. V shed 0 bases and J 5 bases; nucleotides not matched to a gene: 22. This CDR3 has 21 amino acids. In DNA, the CDR3 is TGTGCCAGCAGCGTAGCTTCTGGCGGCGACAGGGTCCTAGCGGGAGGACACGAGCAGTACTTC. Translation: CASSVASGGDRVLAGGHEQYF.

The chain is built from TRBV7-2 and TRBJ2-7; 7 nucleotides agree with TRBD2. This CDR3 contains 16 residues. Trimming cost V 1 base and J 6 bases; bases outside gene matches: 12. Per the germline V gene, CDR1 is SGHTA and CDR2 is FQGNSA. The CDR3 spells CASSLGGGRGISEQYF. CDR3 DNA: TGTGCCAGCAGCTTAGGAGGCGGGAGAGGTATCTCCGAGCAGTACTTC.

The gene calls are TRBV27 and TRBJ2-6; D may match TRBD1 or TRBD2 (6 bases each). The V and J ends lost 6 bases and 0 bases respectively, with 15 bases between them. Per germline, CDR1 MNHEY and CDR2 SMNVEV (reference sequence). This CDR3 is built from 17 residues. CDR3 sequence (DNA): TGTGCCAGCAGGCCCTGGGGGGCGCCCTCTGGGGCCAACGTCCTGACTTTC. It specifies CASRPWGAPSGANVLTF.

The chain has TRBV5-5 and TRBJ2-3; 13 bases line up with TRBD2. V was pared by 4 bases and J by 0 bases, with 8 bases of the junction left unmatched. This CDR3 has 18 amino acids. Germline V lookup: CDR1 SGHKS, CDR2 YYEKEE (reference sequence). CDR3 sequence: CASSPLAGGPSSTDTQYF. The CDR3 bases are TGTGCCAGCAGCCCACTAGCGGGAGGGCCCTCTAGCACAGATACGCAGTATTTT. Full variable domain (rest looked up from reference TRBV5-5 and TRBJ2-3): DAGVTQSPTHLIKTRGQQVTLRCSPISGHKSVSWYQQVLGQGPQFIFQYYEKEERGRGNFPDRFSARQFPNYSSELNVNALLLGDSALYLCASSPLAGGPSSTDTQYFGPGTRLTVL.

The count of this clone is one. V gene TRBV10-2 combines with J gene TRBJ2-2, with 7 bases lining up with TRBD1. Germline loops: CDR1 WSHSY, CDR2 SAAADI. Trimming at V came to 7 bases and at J to 4 bases, leaving 6 bases not matched to a gene. The CDR3 runs 14 residues. The CDR3 DNA sequence: TGCGCCAGCACCGACTACAGGGGCACCGGGGAGCTGTTTTTT. Translation gives CASTDYRGTGELFF.

The chain couples TRBV5-1 to TRBJ1-4, with 9 bases identical to TRBD1. CDR3 size: 15 residues. Germline CDR1 and CDR2: SGHRS and YFSETQ. Trimming removed 4 bases from V and 7 bases from J; junction bases left unmatched: 8. The CDR3 bases are TGCGCCAGCAGCGAAGGACAGGGGTTGGGTGAAAAACTGTTTTTT. Encoded protein: CASSEGQGLGEKLFF. Variable domain in full (rest from reference TRBV5-1 and TRBJ1-4): KAGVTQTPRYLIKTRGQQVTLSCSPISGHRSVSWYQQTPGQGLQFLFEYFSETQRNKGNFPGRFSGRQFSNSRSEMNVSTLELGDSALYLCASSEGQGLGEKLFFGSGTQLSVL.

V gene TRBV19 combines with J gene TRBJ1-1; no reliable D call. Germline CDR1 LNHDA, CDR2 SQIVND (reference sequence). The ends were cut back, 7 bases at V and 1 base at J, with 13 bases in the middle. The CDR3 consists of 14 residues. Written as DNA, the CDR3 is TGTGCCAGTAAAAAAGGTACAGCGAACACTGAAGCTTTCTTT. It is translated as CASKKGTANTEAFF.

The chain carries TRBV19 and TRBJ2-3; TRBD2 matches at 13 bases. CDR3 size: 18 residues. The V and J ends lost 5 bases and 0 bases, in that order; junction bases with no gene match: 8. Per germline, CDR1 LNHDA and CDR2 SQIVND (reference sequence). DNA for the CDR3: TGTGCCAGTAGTGGGGGACTAGCGGGACACCCTAGCACAGATACGCAGTATTTT. Encoded protein: CASSGGLAGHPSTDTQYF.

The chain has TRBV4-1 and TRBJ1-1; possibly TRBD1 for D (5 bases). This CDR3 contains 15 residues. Trimming pared 0 bases from V and 1 base from J, leaving 9 bases between. Germline values: CDR1 MGHRA, CDR2 YSYEKL. CDR3 residues: CASSQDTGPNTEAFF. The CDR3 coding sequence is TGCGCCAGCAGCCAAGACACAGGCCCGAACACTGAAGCTTTCTTT.

This rearrangement joins TRBV7-2 to TRBJ1-2; no reliable D call. The CDR3 contains 13 residues. The V end was cut by 1 base, the J end by 6 bases, with 9 bases between. Germline CDR1 is SGHTA and CDR2 is FQGNSA. The CDR3 nucleotides are TGTGCCAGCAGCTTAGGGACTTATGATGGCTACACCTTC. Translated, it gives CASSLGTYDGYTF. The full variable domain, its missing parts supplied by reference TRBV7-2 and TRBJ1-2, is GAGVSQSPSNKVTEKGKDVELRCDPISGHTALYWYRQSLGQGLEFLIYFQGNSAPDKSGLPSDRFSAERTGGSVSTLTIQRTQQEDSAVYLCASSLGTYDGYTFGSGTRLTVV.

The genes are TRBV5-4 and TRBJ1-2; 7 bases fit TRBD1. CDR1 and CDR2 (germline): SGHNT, YYREEE (reference sequence). The V segment lost 3 bases and the J segment 3 bases; nucleotides outside the gene matches: 5. The CDR3 length is 14 residues. The CDR3 DNA sequence: TGTGCCAGCAGCTCAGGGGGACTTCACTATGGCTACACCTTC. Translated: CASSSGGLHYGYTF.

This clone was seen more than once but under ten times. The CDR3, as DNA: TGCGCCACCAGCCCCCGGTCGCCGAACACCGGGGAGCTGTTTTTT. Its translation is CATSPRSPNTGELFF. The chain employs TRBV10-1 and TRBJ2-2; no reliable D call. Germline CDR1 is WNHNN and CDR2 is SYGVQD (reference sequence). The CDR3 is made up of 15 amino acids. Trimming left V 10 bases short and J 0 bases short, with 15 bases between.

The J gene is TRBJ2-4, the V gene TRBV14; D possibly corresponds to TRBD1 (5 bases). CDR1 is SGHDN, CDR2 FVKESK, per germline. The CDR3 consists of 13 residues. With 5 bases removed from V and 6 bases from J, the gap between germline ends came to 11 bases. CDR3 nucleotide sequence: TGTGCCAGCAGCAGGACATTCTCAAACATTCAGTACTTC. This sequence encodes CASSRTFSNIQYF.

The genes are TRBV19 and TRBJ1-2; D is ambiguous. The CDR3 sequence is 13 residues long. Germline values: CDR1 LNHDA, CDR2 SQIVND (reference sequence). Trimming shortened V by 6 bases and J by 1 base, and 9 bases separated the two germline ends. The CDR3 here is CASSPQINYGYTF. CDR3 sequence (DNA): TGTGCCAGTAGCCCCCAGATTAACTATGGCTACACCTTC.

As for this clone: Other nucleotide sequences from this sample produce the same CDR3. The chain recombines TRBV18 with TRBJ2-7, with 9 bases lining up with TRBD1. From germline, CDR1 is KGHSH and CDR2 LQKENI. V shed 2 bases, J shed 2 bases, and the junction held 1 base outside the gene matches. The CDR3 has 14 amino acids. CDR3 sequence: CASSPGQGTYEQYF. The DNA of the CDR3 is TGTGCCAGCTCACCAGGACAGGGGACCTACGAGCAGTACTTC.

There are a few counts of this clone. The rearrangement joins TRBV30 to TRBJ1-1, with TRBD1 matching over 11 bases. Per germline, CDR1 GTSNPN and CDR2 SVGIG (reference sequence). The CDR3 runs to 13 residues. V dropped 4 bases and J dropped 5; count of bases not matched to a gene: 3. The CDR3 spells CAWTRDRGTEAFF. CDR3 DNA: TGTGCCTGGACACGGGACAGGGGGACTGAAGCTTTCTTT. Full variable domain (remainder filled in from reference TRBV30 and TRBJ1-1): SQTIHQWPATLVQPVGSPLSLECTVEGTSNPNLYWYRQAAGRGLQLLFYSVGIGQISSEVPQNLSASRPQDRQFILSSKKLLLSDSGFYLCAWTRDRGTEAFFGQGTRLTVV.

The CDR3 is CASSPSRVAGITGELFF. For the CDR3, the DNA is TGCGCCAGCAGCCCCTCAAGGGTAGCGGGAATCACCGGGGAGCTGTTTTTT. V and J are TRBV4-3 and TRBJ2-2; TRBD2 matches 8 bases. V was clipped by 4 bases and J by 4 bases; unmatched bases: 11. The germline V gene has CDR1 LGHNA and CDR2 YSLEER. This CDR3 is 17 amino acids long.

This chain uses TRBV5-1 with TRBJ2-1; 8 bases map to TRBD1. The CDR3 sequence is 15 residues long. V was clipped by 2 bases and J by 8 bases; unmatched bases: 9. Looked up from germline, CDR1 is SGHRS and CDR2 is YFSETQ. Written as DNA, the CDR3 is TGCGCCAGCAGCTTCCCGGGACAGGTTAATTATGAGCAGTTCTTC. It encodes CASSFPGQVNYEQFF.

The CDR3 DNA reads TGCGCCAGCAGCCCCTGGGGAGCGGAAGAGACCCAGTACTTC. Its translation: CASSPWGAEETQYF. The V call is TRBV4-3, the J call TRBJ2-5; TRBD2 might be the D (5 bases). Germline CDR1 is LGHNA and CDR2 is YSLEER. V gave up 4 bases and J gave up 3 bases, with 12 bases separating them. There are 14 residues in the CDR3.

This chain uses TRBV19 with TRBJ2-7, with D possibly being TRBD2 (7 bases). Trimming cost V 3 bases and J 0 bases, with 18 bases left between them. CDR3 length: 17 amino acids. The V gene's germline CDR1 is LNHDA and CDR2 SQIVND (reference sequence). The CDR3 loop is CASSMQAGHKSSYEQYF. The CDR3 bases are TGTGCCAGTAGTATGCAAGCGGGACACAAGAGCTCCTACGAGCAGTACTTC.

The chain couples TRBV28 to TRBJ2-7; unclear D gene. The CDR3 runs 13 residues. Trimming removed 5 bases from V and 7 bases from J, with 15 bases in between. Germline V gene sequence: CDR1 MDHEN, CDR2 SYDVKM. The CDR3 here is CASSTSYKGEQYF. The DNA of the CDR3 is TGTGCCAGCAGTACATCTTATAAAGGGGAGCAGTACTTC.

This rearrangement joins TRBV2 to TRBJ2-7, with TRBD1 identical over 9 bases. CDR3 length: 15 amino acids. CDR1 SNHLY and CDR2 FYNNEI come from the germline V gene. Trimming took 4 bases from V and 3 from J; bases not matched to a gene: 7. The CDR3 DNA follows: TGTGCCAGCAGTGGAATCGGGACAGGGATCTACGAGCAGTACTTC. Amino acid sequence: CASSGIGTGIYEQYF.

V usage is TRBV5-1 and J usage is TRBJ1-1; TRBD1 matches at 7 bases. The CDR3 length is 16 residues. Germline CDR1 SGHRS, CDR2 YFSETQ. V was clipped by 4 bases and J by 2 bases; unmatched bases: 11. The CDR3 reads CASSLSRDSTNTEAFF. As DNA, the CDR3 is TGCGCCAGCAGCCTGAGCCGGGACAGCACAAACACTGAAGCTTTCTTT.

The V and J genes are TRBV29-1 and TRBJ1-2; 7 bases align to TRBD1. Germline V gene lookup returns CDR1 SQVTM and CDR2 ANQGSEA. The CDR3 sequence is 12 residues long. J gave up 4 bases and V 6 bases, and 5 bases lay outside the gene matches. CDR3 nucleotide sequence: TGCAGCGTGGAACAGGGGTCCTATGGCTACACCTTC. It yields the protein CSVEQGSYGYTF.

This rearrangement joins TRBV29-1 to TRBJ1-2; weak D call: TRBD1 (6 bases). Germline CDR1 reads SQVTM; CDR2 reads ANQGSEA. V lost 2 bases, J lost 7 bases, and 17 bases lay in between. The CDR3 consists of 14 residues. The CDR3 spells CSVERGMRGGGYTF. In DNA, the CDR3 is TGCAGCGTTGAAAGGGGGATGAGGGGCGGTGGCTACACCTTC.

The chain has TRBV4-3 and TRBJ1-2; possible D gene TRBD1, 5 bases. The CDR3 has 13 amino acids. V shed 0 bases and J shed 6 bases, with 8 bases lying between them. Germline CDR1 is LGHNA and CDR2 is YSLEER. CDR3 DNA: TGCGCCAGCAGCCAAGATGTGGGGCATGGCTACACCTTC. It codes for CASSQDVGHGYTF.

The rearrangement joins TRBV7-2 to TRBJ2-7, with a tentative D call TRBD2 (6 bases). In germline, CDR1 is SGHTA, CDR2 FQGNSA. This CDR3 comprises 15 residues. V was pared by 4 bases and J by 4 bases, with 17 bases between. In DNA, the CDR3 is TGTGCCAGCAGCTCCCTTGGGGCGGGGAATTACGAGCAGTACTTC. This codes for CASSSLGAGNYEQYF.

The rearrangement links TRBV10-1 to TRBJ1-1, with unresolved D. Per the germline V gene, CDR1 is WNHNN and CDR2 is SYGVQD (reference sequence). The CDR3 runs to 13 residues. The V end lost 0 bases, the J end lost 5 bases, and 7 bases lay between the germline ends. Here the CDR3 reads CASSESAGTEAFF. Here the CDR3 DNA reads TGCGCCAGCAGTGAGTCGGCCGGTACTGAAGCTTTCTTT.

Details on this clone: The same CDR3 arises from other DNA sequences in this sample as well. Here the CDR3 DNA reads TGTGCCAGCAGCCCCGGGCTAGCGGGAGCCTACGAGCAGTACTTC. This gives the protein CASSPGLAGAYEQYF. This chain joins TRBV5-4 and TRBJ2-7; 10 bases are shared with TRBD2. CDR1 and CDR2 from the germline V gene are SGHNT and YYREEE (reference sequence). V dropped 4 bases and J dropped 2; count of bases not matched to a gene: 6. This CDR3 spans 15 amino acids.